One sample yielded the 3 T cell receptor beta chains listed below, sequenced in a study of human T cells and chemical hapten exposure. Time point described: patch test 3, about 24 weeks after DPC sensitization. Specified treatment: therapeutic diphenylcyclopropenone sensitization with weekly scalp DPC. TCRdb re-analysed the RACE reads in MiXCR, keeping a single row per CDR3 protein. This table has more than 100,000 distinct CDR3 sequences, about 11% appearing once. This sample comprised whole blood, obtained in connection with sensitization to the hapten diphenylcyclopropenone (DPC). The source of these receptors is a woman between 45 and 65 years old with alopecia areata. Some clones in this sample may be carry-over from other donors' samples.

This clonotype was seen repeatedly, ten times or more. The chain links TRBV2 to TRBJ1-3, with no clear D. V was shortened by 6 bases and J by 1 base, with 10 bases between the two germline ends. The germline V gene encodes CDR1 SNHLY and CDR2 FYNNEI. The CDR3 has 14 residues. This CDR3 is CASRLITSGNTIYF. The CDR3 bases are TGTGCCAGCAGATTAATTACTTCTGGAAACACCATATATTTT.

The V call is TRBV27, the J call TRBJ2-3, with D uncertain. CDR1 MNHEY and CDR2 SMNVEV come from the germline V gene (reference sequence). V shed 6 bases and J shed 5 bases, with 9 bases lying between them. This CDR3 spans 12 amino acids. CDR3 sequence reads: CASRDLGDTQYF. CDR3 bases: TGTGCCAGCAGGGATCTAGGAGATACGCAGTATTTT.

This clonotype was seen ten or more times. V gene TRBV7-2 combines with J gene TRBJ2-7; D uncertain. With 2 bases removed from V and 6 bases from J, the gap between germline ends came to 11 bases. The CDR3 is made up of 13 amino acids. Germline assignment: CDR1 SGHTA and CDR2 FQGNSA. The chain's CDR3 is CASSLPGLPEQYF. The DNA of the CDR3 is TGTGCCAGCAGCTTACCCGGTCTACCCGAGCAGTACTTC.